Listed below are T cell receptor beta chains from one sample, sequenced in a study of Ad26.COV2.S vaccination and SARS-CoV-2 variants. TCRdb's table, derived via immunoSEQ multiplex PCR, lists solely in-frame clones and lacks some. The table has roughly 400,000 clones, about 90% seen once. Sample: peripheral blood, taken in a trial of Ad26.COV2.S vaccine versus placebo. These receptors came from a person between 18 and 65 years old who received the Ad26.COV2.S COVID-19 vaccine or a placebo. CDR3s include the opening cysteine and the closing phenylalanine or tryptophan. Each record gives: V gene, J gene, D gene, clone size, CDR3 DNA, CDR3 protein. A D gene is named only where the DNA matches it firmly. Clone sizes are given selectively: once, few, many, or a class where the clone is expanded.

V: TRBV15
J: TRBJ2-5
D: TRBD1
size: -
DNA: TGTGCCACCAGCACTAGACAGGGGTCGGGTGAGACCCAGTACTTC
CDR3: CATSTRQGSGETQYF

V: TRBV5-4
J: TRBJ2-1
D: -
size: -
DNA: TGTGCCAGCAGCCTCGAGGGGCCCTACAATGAGCAGTTCTTC
CDR3: CASSLEGPYNEQFF

V: TRBV11-3
J: TRBJ1-1
D: -
size: -
DNA: TGTGCCAGCAGCTTATCTGGGAGCACTGAAGCTTTCTTT
CDR3: CASSLSGSTEAFF

V: TRBV2
J: TRBJ1-4
D: -
size: -
DNA: TGTGCCAGCAGGCAGCGCCCAACTAATGAAAAACTGTTTTTT
CDR3: CASRQRPTNEKLFF

V: TRBV25-1
J: TRBJ2-7
D: -
size: -
DNA: TGTGCCAGCAGCGAACCTTCGAAGGGCTCCTACGAGCAGTACTTC
CDR3: CASSEPSKGSYEQYF

V: TRBV28
J: TRBJ2-5
D: -
size: once
DNA: TGTGCCAGCAGTTTAAAGACAGTCCAAGAGACCCAGTACTTC
CDR3: CASSLKTVQETQYF

V: TRBV19
J: TRBJ2-1
D: TRBD2
size: -
DNA: TGTGCCAGTAGTATTAGTAGCGGGAGCCTAGACAATGAGCAGTTCTTC
CDR3: CASSISSGSLDNEQFF

V: TRBV6-1
J: TRBJ2-7
D: -
size: -
DNA: TGTGCCAGCAGTGAAGCCTGGAGGGGGCGGGGGTACGAGCAGTACTTC
CDR3: CASSEAWRGRGYEQYF

V: TRBV27
J: TRBJ2-4
D: TRBD2
size: -
DNA: TGTGCCAGCAGTTTGGGTTGGGGCGGGAGCCGTGCCAAAAACATTCAGTACTTC
CDR3: CASSLGWGGSRAKNIQYF

V: TRBV6-5
J: TRBJ2-7
D: -
size: -
DNA: TGTGCCAGCAGTAAGCGGATTAGCTCCTACGAGCAGTACTTC
CDR3: CASSKRISSYEQYF

V: TRBV20-1
J: TRBJ2-1
D: -
size: -
DNA: TGCAGTGCTAGAGGTAGGTATGAGCAGTTCTTC
CDR3: CSARGRYEQFF

V: TRBV4-2
J: TRBJ2-7
D: -
size: -
DNA: TGTGCCAGCAGCCAAGGAAGGGAGGTGTACGAGCAGTACTTC
CDR3: CASSQGREVYEQYF

V: TRBV9
J: TRBJ2-7
D: -
size: -
DNA: TGTGCCAGCAGCGTGGTCCCGGAGACAGTCGTGCACGAGCAGTACTTC
CDR3: CASSVVPETVVHEQYF

V: TRBV6-1
J: TRBJ1-4
D: -
size: -
DNA: TGTGCCAGCAGTGAAATCGTAGGGGACGGGGAAAAACTGTTTTTT
CDR3: CASSEIVGDGEKLFF

V: TRBV9
J: TRBJ2-1
D: TRBD2
size: -
DNA: TGTGCCAGCAGCGTAGGAATTAGCGGGAGTCGTAACAATGAGCAGTTCTTC
CDR3: CASSVGISGSRNNEQFF

V: TRBV19
J: TRBJ2-1
D: TRBD2
size: -
DNA: TGTGCCAGTAGTATATTTAGCGGGAGGGTTTACAATGAGCAGTTCTTC
CDR3: CASSIFSGRVYNEQFF

V: TRBV7-9
J: TRBJ1-1
D: -
size: few
DNA: TGTGCCAGCAGCTTAGGAATTGAAGCTTTCTTT
CDR3: CASSLGIEAFF